The 2 T cell receptor beta chains in this list originate from one sample, sequenced in a study of blood T cell repertoires in COVID-19. Method: immunoSEQ multiplex PCR; TCRdb's copy keeps in-frame clones and lacks some. The sample consists of about 140,000 clones, more than 65% of them appearing once. Material for sequencing was peripheral blood. The origin of the receptors is a man older than 75 with acute or convalescent COVID-19.

The J gene is TRBJ1-1, the V gene TRBV4-3; 10 positions agree with TRBD1. This CDR3 comprises 14 residues. Germline CDR1 LGHNA, CDR2 YSLEER. Trimming at V came to 4 bases and at J to 4 bases, leaving 3 bases not matched to a gene. CDR3 residues: CASSPDRGATEAFF. The CDR3 nucleotides read TGCGCCAGCAGCCCGGACAGGGGGGCCACTGAAGCTTTCTTT.

The chain combines TRBV7-2 with TRBJ2-7, with D possibly TRBD1 on 6 matching bases. The CDR3 covers 15 residues. CDR1 is SGHTA and CDR2 is FQGNSA in the germline V gene. V shed 5 bases and J shed 0 bases, with 14 bases lying between them. CDR3 protein: CASSDRTASSYEQYF. As DNA, the CDR3 is TGTGCCAGCAGCGACAGGACAGCCAGCTCCTACGAGCAGTACTTC.